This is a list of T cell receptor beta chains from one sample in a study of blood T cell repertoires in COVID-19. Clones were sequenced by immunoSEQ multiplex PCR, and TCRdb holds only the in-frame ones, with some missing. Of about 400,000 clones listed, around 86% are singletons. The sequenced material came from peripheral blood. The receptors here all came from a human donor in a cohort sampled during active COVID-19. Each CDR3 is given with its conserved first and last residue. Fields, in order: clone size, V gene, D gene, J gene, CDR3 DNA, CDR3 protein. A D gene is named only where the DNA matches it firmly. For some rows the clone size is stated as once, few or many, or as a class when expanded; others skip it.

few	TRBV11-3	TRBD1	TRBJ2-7	TGTGCCAGCAGCTTAGGGCCGACAGGGTACGAGCAGTACTTC	CASSLGPTGYEQYF
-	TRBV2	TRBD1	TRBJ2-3	TGTGCCAGCAGTGAGGACAGGGGTATAACAGATACGCAGTATTTT	CASSEDRGITDTQYF
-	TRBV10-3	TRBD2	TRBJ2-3	TGTGCCATCAGTGCGACGACGGGACTAGCGGGAACTAGCACAGATACGCAGTATTTT	CAISATTGLAGTSTDTQYF
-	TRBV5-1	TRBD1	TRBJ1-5	TGCGCCAGCAGCCTGTCAGGGGGCGTTCAGCCCCAGCATTTT	CASSLSGGVQPQHF
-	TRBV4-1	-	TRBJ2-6	TGCGCCAGCAGCCCCACCCCCGCGGGCCGCTCTGGGGCCAACGTCCTGACTTTC	CASSPTPAGRSGANVLTF
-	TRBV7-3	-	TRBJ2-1	TGTGCCAGCAGCCAGGGACTGGGTGACGATGAGCAGTTCTTC	CASSQGLGDDEQFF
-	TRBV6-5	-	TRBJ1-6	TGTGCCAGCACTCTAGGGGCCTATAATTCACCCCTCCACTTT	CASTLGAYNSPLHF
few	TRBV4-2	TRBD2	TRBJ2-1	TGTGCCAGCAGCCAAGATAGCGGGGGGACCTACAATGAGCAGTTCTTC	CASSQDSGGTYNEQFF
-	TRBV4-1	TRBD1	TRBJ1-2	TGCGCCAGCAGCGAAGCCGGGACAGGGCTTAGCTATGGCTACACCTTC	CASSEAGTGLSYGYTF
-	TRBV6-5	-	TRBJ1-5	TGTGCCAGCAGTTCACAGCGCAATCAGCCCCAGCATTTT	CASSSQRNQPQHF
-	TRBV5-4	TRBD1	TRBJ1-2	TGTGCCAGCAGAACCGGGACAGGGGGTATTGATGGCTACACCTTC	CASRTGTGGIDGYTF
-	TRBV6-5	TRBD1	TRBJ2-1	TGTGCCAGCAGACGGACAGGGGAATACAATGAGCAGTTCTTC	CASRRTGEYNEQFF
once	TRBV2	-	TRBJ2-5	TGTGCCAGTAGACCGACAGAGTCTCAAGAGACCCAGTACTTC	CASRPTESQETQYF
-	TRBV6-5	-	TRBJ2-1	TGTGCCAGCAGTTATTATACCGGGACTCCGTACAATGAGCAGTTCTTC	CASSYYTGTPYNEQFF
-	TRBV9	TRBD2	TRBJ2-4	TGTGCCAGCAGCCCAGGGGCGGGAGGCGCCAAAAACATTCAGTACTTC	CASSPGAGGAKNIQYF
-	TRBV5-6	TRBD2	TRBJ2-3	TGTGCCAGCAGCTTTGGGAGGGTGGCGTATAGCACAGATACGCAGTATTTT	CASSFGRVAYSTDTQYF
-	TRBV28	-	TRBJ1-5	TGTGCCAGCATATTAGGGGGGGAGGGGCAGCCCCAGCATTTT	CASILGGEGQPQHF
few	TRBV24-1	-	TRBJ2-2	TGTGCCACCAGTGATTTGCGGCTAGCTCCCGGCCGGGAGCTGTTTTTT	CATSDLRLAPGRELFF
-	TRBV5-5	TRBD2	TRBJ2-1	TGTGCCAGCAGCAGCGGACTAGCGGGAGGTCGGGTTGTTCACAATGAGCAGTTCTTC	CASSSGLAGGRVVHNEQFF
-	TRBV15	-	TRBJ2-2	TGTGCCACCAGCAGAGACCATGAAGCAGGCGGGGAGCTGTTTTTT	CATSRDHEAGGELFF
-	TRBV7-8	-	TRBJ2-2	TGTGCCAGCAGCTTAAGGAAACAGGGTTTGCACACCGGGGAGCTGTTTTTT	CASSLRKQGLHTGELFF
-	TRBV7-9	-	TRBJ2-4	TGTGCCAGCAGCCTGAATGAGGTCAAAAACATTCAGTACTTC	CASSLNEVKNIQYF
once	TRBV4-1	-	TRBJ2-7	TGCGCCAGCAGCCAAGAGTACAGGGCCTACGAGCAGTACTTC	CASSQEYRAYEQYF
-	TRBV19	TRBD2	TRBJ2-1	TGTGCCAGTAAAAAGCGGGGGTCTACGACTAGCGGGAGCACGAATGAGCAGTTCTTC	CASKKRGSTTSGSTNEQFF
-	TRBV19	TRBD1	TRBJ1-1	TGTGCCAACCCCGGACAGGGGGCGCACCACACTGAAGCTTTCTTT	CANPGQGAHHTEAFF
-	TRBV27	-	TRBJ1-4	TGTGCCAGCAGTCCCCACCGCGTAACTAATGAAAAACTGTTTTTT	CASSPHRVTNEKLFF
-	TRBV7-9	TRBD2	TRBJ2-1	TGTGCCAGCAGCTTGGGACTAGCTGACAATGAGCAGTTCTTC	CASSLGLADNEQFF
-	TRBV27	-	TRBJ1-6	TGTGCCAGCAGTCCAAGCAGTGAGGCACCCCTCCACTTT	CASSPSSEAPLHF
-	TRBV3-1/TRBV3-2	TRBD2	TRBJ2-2	TGTGCCAGCAGCCAAGAGCGGGAGGGAGTAAGGCGGTGGGAGCTGTTTTTT	CASSQEREGVRRWELFF
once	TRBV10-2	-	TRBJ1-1	TGCGCCAGCAGTGCTAGGACAGCAGCTGAAGCTTTCTTT	CASSARTAAEAFF
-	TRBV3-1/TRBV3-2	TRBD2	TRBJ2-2	TGTGCCAGCAGCCAAGGTACTAGCGGGGCCTGGAACACCGGGGAGCTGTTTTTT	CASSQGTSGAWNTGELFF
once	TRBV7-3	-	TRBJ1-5	TGTGCCAGCAGCTTAGGAGGTCCCCCGGGGAATCAGCCCCAGCATTTT	CASSLGGPPGNQPQHF
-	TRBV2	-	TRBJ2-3	TGTGCCAGCAGTGCTTCAGGGGAGCCCCACGTTTATACGCAGTATTTT	CASSASGEPHVYTQYF
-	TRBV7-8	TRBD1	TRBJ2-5	TGTGCCAGCAGCTTCCGGACAGGGGGGCAAGAGACCCAGTACTTC	CASSFRTGGQETQYF
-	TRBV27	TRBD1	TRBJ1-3	TGTGCCAGCAGTCCCCGGGGACAGGGGAGCGACACCATATATTTT	CASSPRGQGSDTIYF
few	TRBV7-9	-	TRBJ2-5	TGTGCCAGCAGCTTAGTTTGGGCCGGTCGAGAGACCCAGTACTTC	CASSLVWAGRETQYF
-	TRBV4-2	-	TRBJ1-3	TGTGCCAGCAGCCAAGAATGGAGGGCGGGTGGAAACACCATATATTTT	CASSQEWRAGGNTIYF
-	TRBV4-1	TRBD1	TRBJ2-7	TGCGCCAGCAGCCGCGGACAGGGGGCGGCGTGGGAGCAGTACTTC	CASSRGQGAAWEQYF
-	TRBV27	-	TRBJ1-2	TGTGCCAGCAGTTTATCGCCAGGGTCCTACTATGGCTACACCTTC	CASSLSPGSYYGYTF
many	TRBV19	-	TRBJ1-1	TGTGCCAGTAAATACGGAGTAGGAGGGACTGAAGCTTTCTTT	CASKYGVGGTEAFF
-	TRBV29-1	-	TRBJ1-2	TGCAGCGTTGGCAAGACAGATAACTATGGCTACACCTTC	CSVGKTDNYGYTF
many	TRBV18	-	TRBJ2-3	TGTGCCAGCTCGCCGGCCGGGGATACGCAGTATTTT	CASSPAGDTQYF
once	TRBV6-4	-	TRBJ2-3	TGTGCCAGCAGTGGGACTGGCGGGGCCACAGATACGCAGTATTTT	CASSGTGGATDTQYF
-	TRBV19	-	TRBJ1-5	TGTGCCAGTAATTTAGGGGGTAGGCGGCCCCAGCATTTT	CASNLGGRRPQHF
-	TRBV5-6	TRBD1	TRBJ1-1	TGTGCCAGCAGCCTGACAGGGGTCAATGAAGCTTTCTTT	CASSLTGVNEAFF
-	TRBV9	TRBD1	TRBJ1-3	TGTGCCAGCAGCGTAGGACAGGGCCCCTCTGGAAACACCATATATTTT	CASSVGQGPSGNTIYF
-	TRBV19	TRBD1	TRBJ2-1	TGTGCCAGTAGTATTCAACAGGGGTCCTACAATGAGCAGTTCTTC	CASSIQQGSYNEQFF
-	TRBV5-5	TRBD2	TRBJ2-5	TGTGCCAGCAGCTTGGCGGGTAGCGGGAGGCTCCAAGAGACCCAGTACTTC	CASSLAGSGRLQETQYF
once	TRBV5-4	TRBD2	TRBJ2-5	TGTGCCAGCAGCTTGGCAGCTAGCGGGGGGGCCCAGGAGACCCAGTACTTC	CASSLAASGGAQETQYF
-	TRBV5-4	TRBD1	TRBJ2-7	TGTGCCAGCAGCCGCCGAACAGGGGTAGGCTACGAGCAGTACTTC	CASSRRTGVGYEQYF
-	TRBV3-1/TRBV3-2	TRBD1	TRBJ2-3	TGTGCCAGCAGCCATATCGGACAGGCCTCAGGGCAGTATTTT	CASSHIGQASGQYF
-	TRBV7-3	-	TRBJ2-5	TGTGCCAGCAGTACGGGGTCCGGCGAGACCCAGTACTTC	CASSTGSGETQYF
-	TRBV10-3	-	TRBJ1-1	TGTGCCATCGGAATGGGGAGCATGAACACTGAAGCTTTCTTT	CAIGMGSMNTEAFF